This T cell receptor beta chain emerged from a study of OX40 agonist ivuxolimab in advanced cancers. The table came from immunoSEQ multiplex PCR; TCRdb's copy has only in-frame clones and leaves some out. This table has 30,000 to 40,000 clones, approximately 79% appearing once. The trim removed 4 bases at V and 9 bases at J, leaving 15 bases unmatched. CDR1 and CDR2 (germline): SNHLY, FYNNEI. The CDR3 runs to 15 residues. Source: CD4+ or CD8+ T cells sorted from blood, taken in a trial of the OX40 agonist ivuxolimab. The rearrangement joins TRBV2 to TRBJ2-7, with 7 bases matching TRBD2. The origin of this receptor is an adult with an advanced solid tumor such as melanoma, head and neck, liver or kidney cancer. The CDR3 nucleotides are TGTGCCAGCAGTGTAGGGGCAGGGAGGGAATCGTGGCAGTACTTC. Translating gives CASSVGAGRESWQYF. Using reference TRBV2 and TRBJ2-7 for the parts outside the CDR3, the full variable domain is EPEVTQTPSHQVTQMGQEVILRCVPISNHLYFYWYRQILGQKVEFLVSFYNNEISEKSEIFDDQFSVERPDGSNFTLKIRSTKLEDSAMYFCASSVGAGRESWQYFGPGTRLTVT.